This T cell receptor beta chain was recorded in a study of blood T cell repertoires in COVID-19. Study-wide context: Some COVID-19 samples were acute and others convalescent; all came from the United States, Italy and Spain. Sources were T cells, B-cell-depleted T cells, or PBMCs; the material itself was cDNA or gDNA.

The CDR3 is 14 amino acids. Germline CDR1 is SGHNT and CDR2 is YYREEE (reference sequence). V trimming: 1 base; J trimming: 8 bases; junction bases outside the gene matches: 4. Authors' methods: Amplifying reference gene primers gave estimates of nucleated cell counts. Sequenced by immunoSEQ multiplex PCR; TCRdb stores in-frame clones only, minus some. V, J and clone size are those of that table, while D and trimming were read from the DNA. The sample carries 150,000 to 180,000 clones, 75% to 95% recorded once. This sequence originates from a man between 45 and 60 years old with acute or convalescent COVID-19. J is TRBJ2-1 and V is TRBV5-4; 9 bases map to TRBD1. Material: peripheral blood. The CDR3 coding sequence is TGTGCCAGCAGCTTGCGGGACAGGGATGATGAGCAGTTCTTC. It is translated as CASSLRDRDDEQFF.